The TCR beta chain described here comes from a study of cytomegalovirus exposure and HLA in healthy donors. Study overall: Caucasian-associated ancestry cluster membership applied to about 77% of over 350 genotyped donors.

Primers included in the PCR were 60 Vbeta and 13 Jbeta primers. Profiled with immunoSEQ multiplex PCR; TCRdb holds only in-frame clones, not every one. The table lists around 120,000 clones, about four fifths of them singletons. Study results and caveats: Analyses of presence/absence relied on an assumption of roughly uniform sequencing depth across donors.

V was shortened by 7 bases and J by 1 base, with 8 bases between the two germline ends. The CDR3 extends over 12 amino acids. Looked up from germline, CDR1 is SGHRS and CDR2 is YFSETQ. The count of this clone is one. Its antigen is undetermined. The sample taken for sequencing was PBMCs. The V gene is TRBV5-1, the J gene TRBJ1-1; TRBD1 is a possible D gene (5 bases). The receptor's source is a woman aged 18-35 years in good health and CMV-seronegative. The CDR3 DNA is TGCGCCAGCGCAAGGGGGAACACTGAAGCTTTCTTT. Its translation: CASARGNTEAFF.